This T cell receptor beta chain was captured by sequencing in a study of shared clonotypes between healthy human individuals (TCRdb year 2020). Concerning the study at large: A couple of women and a few men aged 18 to 49 years were included in the cohort. To increase sequencing depth and limit assay-specific biases, TCR repertoire library preparation and sequencing were carried out by different laboratories using diverse techniques. Per donor, three plates each were used for CD4 naive and CD4 memory, two for CD8 naive, and one for CD8 memory. The study deeply sequenced blood TCR repertoires of about 5 healthy adults to estimate repertoire size and the extent of clonotype sharing between individuals. Between about 0.9 and 8.9 billion PBMCs per donor were obtained by leukapheresis. Beyond this particular receptor, the publication reports: Naive subsets generally had larger estimated clonotype richness than memory subsets. Because the study included a small number of donors, the genetic and exposure-history diversity represented was limited. Sampling was limited to blood, and TCR repertoires in tissue likely differ from TCR repertoires in blood. Incomplete sequencing was indicated by rarefaction of sorted-subset datasets, despite the large sequencing depth. Sharing across a few donors was observed for approximately 5% of naive CD4, about 3.2% of naive CD8, 2.3% of memory CD4, and roughly 0.43% of memory CD8 clonotypes. Pairwise subsampling led to the expectation that sequencing depth would affect the degree of clonotype sharing among donors. Clonotypes shared by all four sorted-subset donors showed higher generation probabilities than non-shared clonotypes.

Using the deep immunoSEQ assay, TCR CDR3 regions were amplified from genomic DNA by multiplex PCR. Extracted genomic DNA from each cell subset was spread evenly across all wells of several immunoSEQ 96-well plates, with each plate serving as a replicate. For sorted subsets, around 200 ng genomic DNA, equal to 25,000 to 35,000 T cell genomes, was loaded into each replicate PCR. Purified libraries were quantified with a Qubit 3.0 fluorometer, sized on a Bioanalyzer 2100, and re-quantified with the KAPA Library Quantification kit. Each immunoSEQ 96-well plate was sequenced on its own single-read 150-cycle Illumina NextSeq 550 flow cell. In the paper's pipeline: Because only junctional sequences without quality scores were contained in the immunoSEQ output, filtering matching that applied to full-length reads could not be performed. To assign V/J genes and CDR3, sequences were annotated against IMGT germline references using PyIR, a Python wrapper for IgBLAST v1.9. Any read was removed if the V/J assignment was weak (E-value above 1e-6), the CDR3 was missing, or the read contained stop codons, out-of-frame junctions, or ambiguous translated residues. V3J clonotypes were defined as sequences sharing an identical inferred V gene, J gene, and CDR3 amino acid sequence. Percentage overlap between repertoires was calculated by dividing the number of shared unique clonotypes by the size of the smaller repertoire. Richness of each repertoire was evaluated using RTK rarefaction, the Chao1 estimator, and Recon v2.1 estimates of unobserved clonotypes. For all TCRbeta clonotypes obtained by the gDNA method from a few donors, generation probabilities were computed with OLGA. This immuneACCESS table, as held by TCRdb, lists in-frame sequences with V and J called but not all clones. Of the missing ones, under half trace to an unresolved V gene in checked studies; the others have no known cause. V, J and clone size are those of that table, while D and trimming were read from the DNA. The sample table lists over 2 million clones, roughly 95% of them with a count of one. About 0.13% of the sample is taken by the ten largest.

Donors were healthy HIV-negative adults with no recently reported acute infections or vaccinations. Every donor was a Caucasian adult living in Nashville, Tennessee, USA. CD4+ T cells were enriched by magnetic negative selection, after which naive cells were positively selected on CD45RA and the negative fraction was taken as the memory subset. Blood was collected by leukapheresis, and PBMCs were isolated by Ficoll-Histopaque density gradient centrifugation and then cryopreserved in liquid nitrogen vapor phase. Purity and quantity of every magnetically sorted T cell population were checked by analytical flow cytometry. From each sorted fraction, genomic DNA was isolated and quantified by UV absorbance on a Nanodrop 2000c. This clone was found once. What this receptor recognizes is not known. No qualities accompany the bases; no much larger clone lies one base away. Reading from cysteine to phenylalanine, the CDR3 counts 16 amino acids. The kept DNA is CDR3 alone, 48 bases in frame from the first base. The V end gives up 1 base and the J end 0 bases, leaving 6 bases in the junction not matched to a gene. CDR1 and CDR2 are drawn from the germline V gene: SGDLS, YYNGEE.

This TCR came from a man aged 18 to 30 in good health. Sequencing was carried out using naive CD4+ T cells sorted from blood. The sample's cell subset or site, from its label and the paper: CD45RA+ positively selected. Rearrangement joined TRBV9 to TRBJ1-2, with 7 junctional bases fitting TRBD1. This receptor has the CDR3 CASSVNTGVANYGYTF. The bases read TGTGCCAGCAGCGTAAACACAGGGGTAGCTAACTATGGCTACACCTTC.